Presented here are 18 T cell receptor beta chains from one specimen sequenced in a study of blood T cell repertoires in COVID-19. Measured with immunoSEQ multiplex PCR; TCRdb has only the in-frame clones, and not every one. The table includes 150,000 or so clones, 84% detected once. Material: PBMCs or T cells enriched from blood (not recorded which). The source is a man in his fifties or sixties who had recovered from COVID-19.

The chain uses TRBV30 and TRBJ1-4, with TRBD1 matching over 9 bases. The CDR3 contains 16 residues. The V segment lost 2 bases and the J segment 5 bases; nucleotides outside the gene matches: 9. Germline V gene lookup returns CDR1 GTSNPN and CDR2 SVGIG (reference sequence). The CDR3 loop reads CAWSPSPTGGNEKLFF. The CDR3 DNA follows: TGTGCCTGGAGTCCGAGCCCGACAGGGGGGAATGAAAAACTGTTTTTT.

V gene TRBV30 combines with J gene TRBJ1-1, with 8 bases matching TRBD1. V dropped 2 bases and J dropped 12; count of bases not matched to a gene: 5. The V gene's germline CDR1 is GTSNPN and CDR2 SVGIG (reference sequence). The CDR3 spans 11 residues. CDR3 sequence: CAWSRDRKSFF. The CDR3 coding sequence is TGTGCCTGGAGTCGGGACAGGAAATCTTTCTTT.

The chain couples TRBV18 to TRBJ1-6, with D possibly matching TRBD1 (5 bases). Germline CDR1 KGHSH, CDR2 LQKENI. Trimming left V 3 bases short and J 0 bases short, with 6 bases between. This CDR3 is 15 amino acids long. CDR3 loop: CASSPGGSYNSPLHF. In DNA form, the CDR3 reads TGTGCCAGCTCACCGGGGGGCTCCTATAATTCACCCCTCCACTTT.

The DNA for the CDR3 is TGCAGCGTTCTGAGGGATGATAACTATGGCTACACCTTC. Translating gives CSVLRDDNYGYTF. The genes are TRBV29-1 and TRBJ1-2; no definite D call. This CDR3 is built from 13 residues. Germline CDR1 SQVTM, CDR2 ANQGSEA. Trimming pared 5 bases from V and 1 base from J, leaving 11 bases between.

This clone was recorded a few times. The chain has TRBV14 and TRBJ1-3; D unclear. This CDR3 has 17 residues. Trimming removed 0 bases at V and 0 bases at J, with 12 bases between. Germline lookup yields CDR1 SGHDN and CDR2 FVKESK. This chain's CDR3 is CASSQDFQARSGNTIYF. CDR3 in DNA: TGTGCCAGCAGCCAAGATTTTCAGGCCCGCTCTGGAAACACCATATATTTT.

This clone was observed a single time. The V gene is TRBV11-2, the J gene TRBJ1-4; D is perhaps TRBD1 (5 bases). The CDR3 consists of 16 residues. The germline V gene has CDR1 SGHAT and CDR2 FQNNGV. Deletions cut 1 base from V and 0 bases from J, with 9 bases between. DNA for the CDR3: TGTGCCAGCAGCTTAGTTCGCAGGGCAACTAATGAAAAACTGTTTTTT. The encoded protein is CASSLVRRATNEKLFF.

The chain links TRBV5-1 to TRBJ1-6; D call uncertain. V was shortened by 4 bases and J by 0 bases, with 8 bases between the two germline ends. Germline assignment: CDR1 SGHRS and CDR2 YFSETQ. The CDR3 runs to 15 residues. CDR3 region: CASSLSSSYNSPLHF. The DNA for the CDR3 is TGCGCCAGCAGCCTGTCTAGCTCCTATAATTCACCCCTCCACTTT.

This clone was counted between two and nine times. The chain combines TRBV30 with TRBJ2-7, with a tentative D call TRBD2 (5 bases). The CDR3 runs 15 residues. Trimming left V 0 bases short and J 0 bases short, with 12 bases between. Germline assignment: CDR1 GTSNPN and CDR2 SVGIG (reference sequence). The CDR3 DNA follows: TGTGCCTGGAGTGTACTCGGGGAAACCTCCTACGAGCAGTACTTC. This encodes CAWSVLGETSYEQYF.

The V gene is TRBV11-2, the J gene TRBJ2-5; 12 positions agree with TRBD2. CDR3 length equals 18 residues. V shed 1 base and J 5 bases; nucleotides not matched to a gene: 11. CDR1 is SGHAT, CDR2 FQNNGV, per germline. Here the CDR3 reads CASSLGWLAGGPGETQYF. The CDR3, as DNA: TGTGCCAGCAGCTTAGGGTGGCTAGCGGGGGGGCCGGGGGAGACCCAGTACTTC.

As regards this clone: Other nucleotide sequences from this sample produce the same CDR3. CDR3 nucleotide sequence: TGCGCCAGCAGCTTAGACAGGGGCAACTATGGCTACACCTTC. Translated: CASSLDRGNYGYTF. The chain carries TRBV5-1 and TRBJ1-2, with TRBD1 identical over 8 bases. The germline gives CDR1 SGHRS, CDR2 YFSETQ. The ends lost 2 bases at V and 2 bases at J; junction bases unmatched: 2. This CDR3 has 14 residues.

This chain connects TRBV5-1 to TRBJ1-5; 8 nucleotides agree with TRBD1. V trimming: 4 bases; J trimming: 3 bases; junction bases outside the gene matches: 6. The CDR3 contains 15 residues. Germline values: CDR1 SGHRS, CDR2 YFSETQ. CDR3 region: CASSPWTGINQPQHF. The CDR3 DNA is TGCGCCAGCAGCCCCTGGACAGGGATCAATCAGCCCCAGCATTTT.

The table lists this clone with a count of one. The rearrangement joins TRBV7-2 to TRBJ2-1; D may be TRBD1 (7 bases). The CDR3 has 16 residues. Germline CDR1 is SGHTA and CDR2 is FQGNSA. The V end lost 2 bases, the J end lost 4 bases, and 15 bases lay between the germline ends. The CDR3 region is CASSLQGGLNYNEQFF. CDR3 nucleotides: TGTGCCAGCAGCTTACAGGGGGGCCTAAATTACAATGAGCAGTTCTTC.

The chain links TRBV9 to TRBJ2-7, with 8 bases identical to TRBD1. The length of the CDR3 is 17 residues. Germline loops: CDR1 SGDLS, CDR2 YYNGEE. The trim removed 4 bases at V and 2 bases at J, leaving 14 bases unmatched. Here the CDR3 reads CASSLRGDPTGAYEQYF. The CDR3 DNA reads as TGTGCCAGCAGCCTTAGAGGGGATCCGACAGGGGCCTACGAGCAGTACTTC.

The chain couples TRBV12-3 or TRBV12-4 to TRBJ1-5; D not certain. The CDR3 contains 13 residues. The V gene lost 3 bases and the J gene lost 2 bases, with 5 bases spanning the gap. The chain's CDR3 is CASSFNGNQPQHF. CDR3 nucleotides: TGTGCCAGCAGTTTTAATGGCAATCAGCCCCAGCATTTT.

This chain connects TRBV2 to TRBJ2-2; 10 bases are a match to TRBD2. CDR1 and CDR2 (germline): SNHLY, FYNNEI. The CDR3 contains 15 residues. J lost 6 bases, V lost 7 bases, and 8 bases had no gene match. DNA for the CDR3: TGTGCCAGCAAAAGGTCAAGCGGGGGGGCCGGGGAGCTGTTTTTT. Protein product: CASKRSSGGAGELFF.

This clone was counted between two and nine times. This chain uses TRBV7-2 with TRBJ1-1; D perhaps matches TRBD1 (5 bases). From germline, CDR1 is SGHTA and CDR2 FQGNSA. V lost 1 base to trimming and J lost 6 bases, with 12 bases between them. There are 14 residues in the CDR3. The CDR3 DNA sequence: TGTGCCAGCAGCTTAGGGGGCCTTCGAGCTGAAGCTTTCTTT. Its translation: CASSLGGLRAEAFF. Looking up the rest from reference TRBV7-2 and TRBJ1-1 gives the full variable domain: GAGVSQSPSNKVTEKGKDVELRCDPISGHTALYWYRQSLGQGLEFLIYFQGNSAPDKSGLPSDRFSAERTGGSVSTLTIQRTQQEDSAVYLCASSLGGLRAEAFFGQGTRLTVV.

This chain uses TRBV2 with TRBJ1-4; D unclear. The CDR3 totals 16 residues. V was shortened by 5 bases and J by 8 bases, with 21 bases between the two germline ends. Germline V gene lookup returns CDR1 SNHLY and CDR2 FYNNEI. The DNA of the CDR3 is TGTGCCAGCAGTTCCGAATTACAGTTGGCGTGGGAAAAACTGTTTTTT. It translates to CASSSELQLAWEKLFF.

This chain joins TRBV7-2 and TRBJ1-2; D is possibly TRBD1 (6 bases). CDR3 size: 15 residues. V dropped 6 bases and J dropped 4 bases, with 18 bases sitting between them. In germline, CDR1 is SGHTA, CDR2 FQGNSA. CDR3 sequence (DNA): TGTGCCAGCAGACAGTCCGGGACATCGGTCTATGGCTACACCTTC. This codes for CASRQSGTSVYGYTF.